This TCR beta chain emerged from a study of cytomegalovirus exposure and HLA in healthy donors. Overall study results and limits: In vitro confirmation showed a few CMV-associated chains to be CMV antigen specific. Generally TCR sequences proved uncommon, though certain public TCRs appeared in numerous donors. It was reported that the classifier diagnosed cytomegalovirus status with high specificity and sensitivity in both the original and validation cohorts. TCR beta chains numbering some 150 were designated cytomegalovirus-associated.

The assay was immunoSEQ multiplex PCR, and TCRdb's table has in-frame clones only and misses some. The data show under 80,000 clones, around 94% seen once. There are a few counts of this clone. Its specificity is not known. The germline gives CDR1 SGHRS, CDR2 YFSETQ. The CDR3 extends over 14 amino acids. Trimming cost V 2 bases and J 4 bases, with 13 bases left between them. Sequencing was carried out using PBMCs. This TCR was sampled from a woman between 18 and 29 years old in good health and CMV-seronegative. This rearrangement joins TRBV5-1 to TRBJ2-7; weak D call: TRBD2 (6 bases). The CDR3 here is CASSLTGGGYEQYF. The CDR3 DNA reads TGCGCCAGCAGCTTAACCGGTGGAGGGTACGAGCAGTACTTC. Variable domain in full (rest from reference TRBV5-1 and TRBJ2-7): KAGVTQTPRYLIKTRGQQVTLSCSPISGHRSVSWYQQTPGQGLQFLFEYFSETQRNKGNFPGRFSGRQFSNSRSEMNVSTLELGDSALYLCASSLTGGGYEQYFGPGTRLTVT.